These T cell receptor beta chains were read from a single sample in a study of T cells in Graves' hyperthyroidism and ophthalmopathy. TCRdb re-derived calls from the multiplex PCR reads in MiXCR, one entry per CDR3 protein. The sample lists over 400,000 distinct CDR3 sequences; about 15% were seen once. Sequences were obtained from blood. The receptors were gathered from a man aged 18 to 30 with Graves' ophthalmopathy. Each CDR3 is given with its conserved first and last residue. A D gene is named only where the DNA matches it firmly. Some rows mark clone size as missing; the rest say once, few, many or name a class of expanded clone.

j_call	v_call	d_call	clone_size	cdr3_aa	cdr3_nt
TRBJ2-1	TRBV24-1	TRBD2	few	CATSGGGAGDEQFF	TGTGCCACCAGTGGCGGGGGGGCTGGCGATGAGCAGTTCTTC
TRBJ1-6	TRBV15	TRBD1	.	CATSSKTGQTYNSPLHF	TGTGCCACCAGCAGTAAAACGGGACAGACCTATAATTCACCCCTCCACTTT
TRBJ2-7	TRBV6-9	.	.	CASSYHSYEQYF	TGTGCCAGCAGTTACCACTCCTACGAGCAGTACTTC
TRBJ2-2	TRBV6-1	TRBD2	.	CASRPGTSGGELFF	TGTGCCAGCAGACCCGGGACTAGCGGCGGGGAGCTGTTTTTT
TRBJ2-7	TRBV5-1	TRBD2	many	CASSPSGASYEQYF	TGCGCCAGCAGCCCTAGCGGAGCTTCCTACGAGCAGTACTTC
TRBJ2-7	TRBV7-9	.	few	CASSSGTLEQYF	TGTGCCAGCAGCTCTGGGACACTCGAGCAGTACTTC
TRBJ2-1	TRBV14	.	few	CASSQAASSSYNEQFF	TGTGCCAGCAGCCAAGCAGCATCTAGCTCCTACAATGAGCAGTTCTTC
TRBJ1-3	TRBV6-1	.	many	CASSEDAGGNTIYF	TGTGCCAGCAGTGAGGATGCGGGTGGAAACACCATATATTTT
TRBJ2-3	TRBV5-5	.	many	CASSGTDFTDTQYF	TGTGCCAGCAGCGGCACCGACTTCACAGATACGCAGTATTTT
TRBJ2-5	TRBV7-9	TRBD1	many	CASMGTATQETQYF	TGTGCCAGCATGGGGACAGCGACCCAAGAGACCCAGTACTTC
TRBJ1-6	TRBV27	.	few	CASSLMRWGDYDSPLHF	TGTGCCAGCAGTCTTATGAGATGGGGGGATTATGATTCACCCCTCCACTTT
TRBJ2-2	TRBV30	.	few	CAWRKNRGTGELFF	TGTGCCTGGAGGAAGAACCGGGGCACCGGGGAGCTGTTTTTT
TRBJ2-7	TRBV2	TRBD2	many	CAGTGLAGPEQYF	TGTGCCGGCACGGGACTAGCGGGACCCGAGCAGTACTTC
TRBJ2-5	TRBV9	.	many	CASSADQETQYF	TGTGCCAGCAGCGCGGACCAAGAGACCCAGTACTTC
TRBJ1-4	TRBV2	TRBD1	.	CASSDLGTGVSEKLFF	TGTGCCAGCAGTGATCTCGGGACAGGGGTATCCGAAAAACTGTTTTTT
TRBJ2-3	TRBV29-1	TRBD2	.	CSVLAGGSDTQYF	TGCAGCGTTTTAGCGGGAGGCTCAGATACGCAGTATTTT
TRBJ2-5	TRBV9	.	many	CASSVGGAGARQETQYF	TGTGCCAGCAGCGTAGGGGGAGCCGGGGCGAGACAAGAGACCCAGTACTTC
TRBJ2-2	TRBV2	.	.	CASSGGGLNTGELFF	TGTGCCAGCAGTGGCGGGGGCTTGAACACCGGGGAGCTGTTTTTT
TRBJ2-7	TRBV9	.	many	CASSVGLVSAGNEQYF	TGTGCCAGCAGCGTAGGTCTTGTTTCGGCGGGTAACGAGCAGTACTTC
TRBJ2-5	TRBV20-1	TRBD1	.	CSASTGTGETQYF	TGCAGTGCTTCCACCGGGACAGGAGAGACCCAGTACTTC
TRBJ2-3	TRBV6-1	TRBD2	many	CASSPDPSGGYTQYF	TGTGCCAGCAGTCCCGACCCTAGCGGGGGGTATACGCAGTATTTT
TRBJ2-2	TRBV14	TRBD1	.	CVSSPQGAGELFF	TGTGTCAGCAGCCCTCAGGGGGCCGGGGAGCTGTTTTTT
TRBJ2-5	TRBV7-6	.	.	CASSYTGLLETQYF	TGTGCCAGCAGCTATACCGGACTCCTAGAGACCCAGTACTTC
TRBJ1-1	TRBV7-2	TRBD1	many	CASSRDGTGGTEAFF	TGTGCCAGCAGCCGCGACGGGACAGGGGGCACTGAAGCTTTCTTT
TRBJ2-7	TRBV11-3	.	few	CASSSRLSPHEQYF	TGTGCCAGCAGCTCCAGACTCAGCCCGCACGAGCAGTACTTC
TRBJ2-7	TRBV11-2	TRBD2	.	CASSSRLAGDPSYEQYF	TGTGCCAGCAGCTCAAGACTAGCGGGAGATCCCAGCTACGAGCAGTACTTC
TRBJ1-1	TRBV4-1	TRBD1	few	CASSQAGTGDTEAFF	TGCGCCAGCAGCCAAGCCGGGACAGGGGACACTGAAGCTTTCTTT
TRBJ1-5	TRBV7-9	.	.	CASSPGGPFNQPQHF	TGTGCCAGCAGCCCTGGTGGGCCGTTCAATCAGCCCCAGCATTTT
TRBJ2-1	TRBV7-9	TRBD2	many	CASSSQRGSSYNEQFF	TGTGCCAGCAGCTCCCAGCGGGGGAGCTCCTACAATGAGCAGTTCTTC
TRBJ2-7	TRBV30	.	many	CAWSPPLVGSYEQYF	TGTGCCTGGAGCCCCCCCCTGGTGGGCTCCTACGAGCAGTACTTC
TRBJ2-7	TRBV7-8	TRBD1	many	CASSFGDRVSYEQYF	TGTGCCAGCAGCTTTGGGGACAGGGTCTCCTACGAGCAGTACTTC
TRBJ1-6	TRBV18	.	many	CASSPIQDGSPLHF	TGTGCCAGCTCACCAATACAGGATGGTTCACCCCTCCACTTT
TRBJ2-1	TRBV2	.	many	CASTSSVFNEQFF	TGTGCCAGCACCTCAAGCGTTTTCAATGAGCAGTTCTTC
TRBJ2-1	TRBV27	TRBD2	many	CASSPTSGRIWEQFF	TGTGCCAGCAGTCCGACTAGCGGGAGAATTTGGGAGCAGTTCTTC
TRBJ2-5	TRBV29-1	.	.	CSVEGSGETQYF	TGCAGCGTTGAAGGCTCTGGGGAGACCCAGTACTTC
TRBJ2-1	TRBV20-1	.	many	CSATGGVSGTSYNEQFF	TGCAGTGCAACAGGGGGTGTTAGCGGGACCTCCTACAATGAGCAGTTCTTC
TRBJ1-2	TRBV29-1	TRBD1	many	CSVVAGQNYGYTF	TGCAGCGTTGTGGCGGGACAGAACTATGGCTACACCTTC
TRBJ2-3	TRBV5-5	TRBD2	many	CASSFTSAADTQYF	TGTGCCAGCAGTTTCACTAGCGCTGCAGATACGCAGTATTTT
TRBJ2-7	TRBV24-1	TRBD1	many	CATSPRDREYEQYF	TGTGCCACCAGTCCCCGGGACAGGGAGTACGAGCAGTACTTC
TRBJ1-6	TRBV12-3/TRBV12-4	.	many	CASSSRSSYNSPLHF	TGTGCCAGCAGCTCTAGGAGCTCCTATAATTCACCCCTCCACTTT
TRBJ2-3	TRBV24-1	.	few	CATQKQGADTQYF	TGTGCCACCCAGAAGCAGGGCGCAGATACGCAGTATTTT
TRBJ1-2	TRBV6-4	.	few	CASSDSLRGGYTF	TGTGCCAGCAGTGACTCGTTGCGAGGGGGCTACACCTTC
TRBJ2-3	TRBV6-2/TRBV6-3	.	.	CASRSGGADTQYF	TGTGCCAGCAGGTCCGGGGGTGCAGATACGCAGTATTTT
TRBJ2-7	TRBV20-1	.	many	CSANWGPEQYF	TGCAGTGCTAATTGGGGACCTGAGCAGTACTTC
TRBJ2-7	TRBV12-3/TRBV12-4	.	many	CASSSPYRSSYEQYF	TGTGCCAGCAGTTCCCCTTACAGGAGCTCCTACGAGCAGTACTTC
TRBJ2-2	TRBV12-3/TRBV12-4	.	.	CASSITSSGELFF	TGTGCCAGCAGTATCACTAGCTCCGGGGAGCTGTTTTTT
TRBJ2-5	TRBV13	.	many	CASSLFEEGWQETQYF	TGTGCCAGCAGCCTTTTTGAGGAGGGTTGGCAAGAGACCCAGTACTTC
TRBJ2-1	TRBV11-2	.	few	CASRLGDGVDEQFF	TGTGCCAGCCGCTTAGGGGACGGGGTTGATGAGCAGTTCTTC
TRBJ1-2	TRBV28	.	.	CANRQTTYGYTF	TGTGCCAACAGACAGACGACCTATGGCTACACCTTC
TRBJ2-3	TRBV7-8	TRBD2	many	CASSLAIAGKTDTQYF	TGTGCCAGCAGCTTAGCGATAGCGGGAAAGACAGATACGCAGTATTTT
TRBJ2-3	TRBV4-2	TRBD2	.	CASSGLAGRTDTQYF	TGTGCCAGCAGCGGACTAGCGGGCCGCACAGATACGCAGTATTTT
TRBJ2-1	TRBV5-1	TRBD2	many	CASSPDPGASGGNEQFF	TGCGCCAGCAGCCCCGACCCGGGGGCTAGCGGGGGGAATGAGCAGTTCTTC
TRBJ1-2	TRBV6-1	.	many	CASTPLGLNYGYTF	TGTGCCAGCACTCCCTTGGGGCTGAACTATGGCTACACCTTC